The next 20 T cell receptor beta chains were all read from a single sample in a study of T cell responses to AZD1222 COVID-19 vaccine. Produced via immunoSEQ multiplex PCR; TCRdb's table is partial and in-frame only. Of over 100,000 clones in the sample, roughly 88% were seen once. The specimen was peripheral blood, collected on day 0 of AZD1222 vaccination. The receptors here all came from an adult in good health.

J is TRBJ1-5 and V is TRBV6-5; TRBD1 might be the D (6 bases). V gave up 6 bases and J gave up 3 bases, with 12 bases separating them. The CDR3 totals 14 residues. Germline V gives CDR1 MNHEY, CDR2 SVGAGI. CDR3 protein: CASSPGQYNQPQHF. The CDR3 DNA reads TGTGCCAGCAGCCCCGGACAGTACAATCAGCCCCAGCATTTT.

V and J are TRBV7-7 and TRBJ2-5; D possibly matches TRBD1 or TRBD2 (7 bases each). The CDR3 runs 15 residues. Germline-derived CDR1 and CDR2 are SSHAT and FNYEAQ (reference sequence). V was clipped by 5 bases and J by 5 bases, with 18 bases between them. CDR3 DNA: TGTGCCAGCAGCCCCAGGGGGGCGGGGGAGGAGACCCAGTACTTC. This encodes CASSPRGAGEETQYF.

The chain has TRBV7-2 and TRBJ2-3; tentatively, D is TRBD1 or TRBD2 (7 bases each). The CDR3 is 15 residues long. The germline V gene has CDR1 SGHTA and CDR2 FQGNSA. The ends were cut back, 7 bases at V and 2 bases at J, with 16 bases in the middle. CDR3 sequence reads: CASNGGRGLTDTQYF. As DNA, the CDR3 is TGTGCCAGCAACGGAGGGAGGGGGCTCACAGATACGCAGTATTTT.

This clone came up a few times. The gene calls are TRBV28 and TRBJ2-7, with D possibly being TRBD1 or TRBD2 (5 bases each). There are 14 residues in the CDR3. Trimming cost V 2 bases and J 4 bases, with 12 bases left between them. Germline assignment: CDR1 MDHEN and CDR2 SYDVKM. CDR3 sequence (DNA): TGTGCCAGCAGTTTACCGGGGCTTCCTTACGAGCAGTACTTC. Its protein is CASSLPGLPYEQYF.

The chain has TRBV28 and TRBJ1-3; no clear D gene. With 10 bases removed from V and 0 bases from J, the gap between germline ends came to 7 bases. Looked up from germline, CDR1 is MDHEN and CDR2 is SYDVKM. CDR3 size: 12 residues. CDR3 DNA sequence: TGTGCCACCGGAGTCTCTGGAAACACCATATATTTT. Translated, it gives CATGVSGNTIYF.

The chain couples TRBV19 to TRBJ2-1, with 8 bases lining up with TRBD1. The V gene's germline CDR1 is LNHDA and CDR2 SQIVND (reference sequence). With V trimmed by 4 bases and J by 7 bases, 3 bases remained unmatched. The CDR3 is made up of 13 amino acids. The CDR3 here is CASSKTGVNEQFF. The CDR3 nucleotides read TGTGCCAGTAGTAAGACAGGGGTTAATGAGCAGTTCTTC.

In its sample, this clone was seen once. This rearrangement joins TRBV25-1 to TRBJ2-7; unclear D gene. The CDR3 has 10 residues. The ends were cut back, 3 bases at V and 6 bases at J, with 3 bases in the middle. CDR1 is MGHDK, CDR2 SYGVNS, per germline. In DNA form, the CDR3 reads TGTGCCAGCAGTGAGGGCGAGCAGTACTTC. Amino acids: CASSEGEQYF.

The gene calls are TRBV3-1 (or the pseudogene TRBV3-2) and TRBJ2-7; D not certain. The CDR3 length is 13 residues. The germline V and J ends were trimmed by 0 bases and 0 bases, with 3 bases remaining between them. The germline V gene has CDR1 LGHDT and CDR2 YNNKEL (reference sequence). CDR3 in DNA: TGTGCCAGCAGCCAAGAAAACTCCTACGAGCAGTACTTC. Translating it yields CASSQENSYEQYF.

V and J are TRBV19 and TRBJ1-1; D perhaps matches TRBD1 (6 bases). Trimming shortened V by 5 bases and J by 4 bases, and 14 bases separated the two germline ends. CDR3 size: 14 residues. CDR1 and CDR2 from the germline V gene are LNHDA and SQIVND (reference sequence). Here the CDR3 DNA reads TGTGCCAGTAGTCTCCACACAGGGATCACTGAAGCTTTCTTT. The encoded protein is CASSLHTGITEAFF.

This clone has a single count. The CDR3 sequence: CSASTLNSGLAGGYNEQFF. Here the CDR3 DNA reads TGCAGTGCTAGTACTCTAAACTCGGGACTAGCGGGGGGTTACAATGAGCAGTTCTTC. V gene TRBV20-1 combines with J gene TRBJ2-1, with 15 bases lining up with TRBD2. Looked up from germline, CDR1 is DFQATT and CDR2 is SNEGSKA (reference sequence). The CDR3 is 19 amino acids. Trimming at V came to 3 bases and at J to 4 bases, leaving 13 bases not matched to a gene.

This clone was seen a single time. The chain links TRBV5-6 to TRBJ2-7, with D possibly called TRBD1 or TRBD2 (5 bases each). Trimming cost V 4 bases and J 6 bases, with 17 bases left between them. Germline CDR1 SGHDT, CDR2 YYEEEE. The CDR3 runs to 14 residues. This CDR3 reads CASSRGPEPIEQYF. Written as DNA, the CDR3 is TGTGCCAGCAGCCGGGGACCGGAGCCTATCGAGCAGTACTTC.

The chain joins TRBV19 to TRBJ2-1; D call uncertain. In germline, CDR1 is LNHDA, CDR2 SQIVND (reference sequence). This CDR3 contains 12 residues. V shed 1 base and J shed 8 bases, with 6 bases lying between them. CDR3 nucleotide sequence: TGTGCCAGTAGTATAGTTGACCATGAGCAGTTCTTC. Its protein is CASSIVDHEQFF.

The rearrangement links TRBV19 to TRBJ2-1; D is undetermined. Germline loops: CDR1 LNHDA, CDR2 SQIVND (reference sequence). The CDR3 is 14 residues long. V was clipped by 5 bases and J by 1 base, with 9 bases between them. The chain's CDR3 is CASSAGTSYNEQFF. CDR3 sequence (DNA): TGTGCCAGTAGTGCAGGAACTTCCTACAATGAGCAGTTCTTC.

The genes are TRBV27 and TRBJ2-2, with a tentative D call TRBD1 (6 bases). V shed 4 bases and J shed 6 bases, with 15 bases lying between them. In germline, CDR1 is MNHEY, CDR2 SMNVEV (reference sequence). The CDR3 covers 15 residues. The DNA of the CDR3 is TGTGCCAGCAGTTCTCGCAGGGGCGTCCCCGGGGAGCTGTTTTTT. It specifies CASSSRRGVPGELFF.

This clone was counted only a few times. V is TRBV7-2 and J is TRBJ1-1; D uncertain. The germline V and J ends were trimmed by 5 bases and 0 bases, with 7 bases remaining between them. Looked up from germline, CDR1 is SGHTA and CDR2 is FQGNSA. CDR3 length: 13 residues. The CDR3 here is CASSLFLNTEAFF. The CDR3 nucleotides are TGTGCCAGCAGCCTTTTTCTGAACACTGAAGCTTTCTTT. Full variable domain (missing parts from reference TRBV7-2 and TRBJ1-1): GAGVSQSPSNKVTEKGKDVELRCDPISGHTALYWYRQSLGQGLEFLIYFQGNSAPDKSGLPSDRFSAERTGGSVSTLTIQRTQQEDSAVYLCASSLFLNTEAFFGQGTRLTVV.

This chain connects TRBV18 to TRBJ2-6; D is perhaps TRBD1 (5 bases). The germline V gene encodes CDR1 KGHSH and CDR2 LQKENI. V lost 1 base and J 0 bases, leaving 16 bases between the germline ends. The CDR3 sequence is 19 residues long. The CDR3: CASSPRFVTDVSGANVLTF. The CDR3 DNA reads TGTGCCAGCTCACCACGGTTCGTGACAGATGTCTCTGGGGCCAACGTCCTGACTTTC.

This sequence joins TRBV11-3 and TRBJ1-2; D unclear. This CDR3 has 14 amino acids. In germline, CDR1 is SGHNT, CDR2 YENEEA. The ends were cut back, 2 bases at V and 4 bases at J, with 11 bases in the middle. The DNA for the CDR3 is TGTGCCAGCAGCTTAAGTTGGGTCACCTATGGCTACACCTTC. Its protein is CASSLSWVTYGYTF.

The chain has TRBV27 and TRBJ2-1; 9 bases align to TRBD2. The CDR3 is 18 residues long. V was clipped by 0 bases and J by 5 bases; unmatched bases: 11. The germline CDR1 and CDR2 sequences are MNHEY and SMNVEV (reference sequence). The CDR3 sequence: CASSLSGTSPPWDNEQFF. For the CDR3, the DNA is TGTGCCAGCAGTTTATCAGGGACTAGCCCCCCCTGGGACAATGAGCAGTTCTTC.

The V and J genes are TRBV6-5 and TRBJ2-2; D may be TRBD1 (6 bases). The CDR3 has 14 residues. Germline CDR1 and CDR2: MNHEY and SVGAGI. V was clipped by 4 bases and J by 1 base, with 7 bases between them. The CDR3 DNA is TGTGCCAGCAGTTTACAGGGGAACACCGGGGAGCTGTTTTTT. Residues: CASSLQGNTGELFF.

CDR3 region: CASSTTTGVETQYF. CDR3 nucleotides: TGTGCCAGCAGCACGACGACAGGGGTAGAGACCCAGTACTTC. V and J are TRBV5-6 and TRBJ2-5, with 8 bases fitting TRBD1. After removal of 4 bases from V and 4 bases from J, the junction contained 6 bases not matched to a gene. This CDR3 region has 14 residues. CDR1 is SGHDT and CDR2 is YYEEEE in the germline V gene. Full variable domain (remainder filled in from reference TRBV5-6 and TRBJ2-5): DAGVTQSPTHLIKTRGQQVTLRCSPKSGHDTVSWYQQALGQGPQFIFQYYEEEERQRGNFPDRFSGHQFPNYSSELNVNALLLGDSALYLCASSTTTGVETQYFGPGTRLLVL.